This T cell receptor beta chain is drawn from a study of blood T cell repertoires in COVID-19. About the research overall: PBMCs, B-cell-depleted T cells, or T cells provided the cDNA or gDNA that made up the material.

Original analysis: Amplification with reference gene primers provided the estimates of nucleated cell counts. Sequencing used immunoSEQ multiplex PCR; TCRdb keeps in-frame clones, though not all of them. V, J and clone size were drawn from that table, and D and trimming were deduced from the DNA. The table shows some 33,000 clones, with about 88% occurring only once. The sequenced sample consisted of peripheral blood. This TCR was recovered from a human donor in a cohort sampled during active COVID-19.

CDR3 in amino acids: CASSPTGAPGTEAFF. DNA for the CDR3: TGTGCCAGCTCACCGACAGGGGCCCCGGGCACTGAAGCTTTCTTT. V and J are TRBV18 and TRBJ1-1; 8 nucleotides line up with TRBD1. V gave up 3 bases and J gave up 4 bases; unmatched junction bases: 7. This CDR3 is built from 15 residues. CDR1 KGHSH and CDR2 LQKENI come from the germline V gene. Together with reference TRBV18 and TRBJ1-1, the CDR3 gives the full variable domain: NAGVMQNPRHLVRRRGQEARLRCSPMKGHSHVYWYRQLPEEGLKFMVYLQKENIIDESGMPKERFSAEFPKEGPSILRIQQVVRGDSAAYFCASSPTGAPGTEAFFGQGTRLTVV.